This T cell receptor (beta chain) comes out of a study of shared clonotypes between healthy human individuals. Within Nashville, Tennessee resided all donors, each a Caucasian adult. A split of CD4+ cells into CD45RA+ naive and CD45RA-negative memory subsets was performed. Data came from immunoSEQ multiplex PCR; TCRdb stores just in-frame clones and leaves some out. This table has just over 2,000,000 clones, approximately 95% appearing once. This clonotype was sampled from a man aged 18 to 29 in good health. Sequencing was done on a sample of naive CD4+ T cells sorted from blood. Specified subset: CD45RA+ positively selected.

The CDR3 region is CASSLVPTGSEGYTF. Written as DNA, the CDR3 is TGTGCCAGCAGCTTAGTCCCCACAGGGTCGGAAGGCTACACCTTC. This rearrangement joins TRBV13 to TRBJ1-2; possible D gene TRBD1, 6 bases. The CDR3 sequence is 15 residues long. V lost 1 base to trimming and J lost 8 bases, with 17 bases between them. Germline V gives CDR1 PRHDT, CDR2 FYEKMQ (reference sequence).